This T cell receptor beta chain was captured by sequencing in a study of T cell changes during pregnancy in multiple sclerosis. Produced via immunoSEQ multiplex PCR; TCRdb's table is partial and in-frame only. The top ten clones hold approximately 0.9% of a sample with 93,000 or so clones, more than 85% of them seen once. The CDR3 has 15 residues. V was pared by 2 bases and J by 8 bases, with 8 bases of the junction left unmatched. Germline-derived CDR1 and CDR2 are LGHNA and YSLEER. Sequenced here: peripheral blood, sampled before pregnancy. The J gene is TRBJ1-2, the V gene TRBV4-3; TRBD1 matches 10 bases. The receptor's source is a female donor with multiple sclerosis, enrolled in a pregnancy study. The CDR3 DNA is TGCGCCAGCAGCCAATCTCTGGACAGGGGGAACGGCTACACCTTC. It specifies CASSQSLDRGNGYTF.